This TCR gamma chain was profiled in a study of γδ T cells in repeated Plasmodium falciparum infection. Broader study findings: The Malian cohort came from a small rural village of predominantly one ethnic group. In Vdelta2-negative, largely Vdelta1+, gammadelta repertoires, repeated controlled infections appeared to drive clonal selection waves. Vgamma9/Vdelta2+ T cells showed a stable polyclonal repertoire with shared TCRgamma sequences.

TCRdb re-analyzed the multiplex PCR reads via CATT. The sample includes about 30,000 gamma-chain clones, around 1.4% of them seen just once. Including both end residues, the CDR3 is 30 amino acids long. Germline assignment: CDR1 VENAVY and CDR2 YDSYNSRV. Flow sorting of PBMC yielded separate Vgamma9/Vdelta2+ and Vdelta2-negative gammadelta T cell populations for bulk repertoire analysis. Regarding this clone: The target antigen is unknown. Being one base from a much bigger clone, this may be a read error. It is unclear where the CDR3 begins or ends on the DNA, so no DNA is shown, and the CDR3 is as TCRdb lists it.

The source is a pool of human donors (malaria-infected and uninfected, not separated). Input material: gamma-delta T cells from blood. No J gene was assigned, while the V gene was called as TRGV8. This chain's CDR3 is CATWPFIIRNSLAVEQHLVSQVSIGRIQHF.